This TCR beta chain was sequenced in a study of shared clonotypes between healthy human individuals. The protocol was immunoSEQ multiplex PCR, while the TCRdb copy is restricted to in-frame clones and leaves out a portion. This sample has 550,000 to 750,000 clones, with roughly nine tenths found just once. Naive CD8 cells comprised CD45RO-negative, CCR7-positively selected cells, excluding terminally differentiated effector memory CD45RA+ cells. Sample: naive CD8+ T cells sorted from blood. The source of this sequence is a man younger than 40 in good health.

In nucleotides, the CDR3 is TGTGCCAGCAGTTTCCACCCCGGGCTAGCGTCCATCAATGAGCAGTTCTTC. Translating it yields CASSFHPGLASINEQFF. The chain employs TRBV27 and TRBJ2-1; D may be TRBD2 (6 bases). Germline V gene lookup returns CDR1 MNHEY and CDR2 SMNVEV (reference sequence). Trimming took 3 bases from V and 6 from J, leaving 21 bases between them. The CDR3 spans 17 residues.